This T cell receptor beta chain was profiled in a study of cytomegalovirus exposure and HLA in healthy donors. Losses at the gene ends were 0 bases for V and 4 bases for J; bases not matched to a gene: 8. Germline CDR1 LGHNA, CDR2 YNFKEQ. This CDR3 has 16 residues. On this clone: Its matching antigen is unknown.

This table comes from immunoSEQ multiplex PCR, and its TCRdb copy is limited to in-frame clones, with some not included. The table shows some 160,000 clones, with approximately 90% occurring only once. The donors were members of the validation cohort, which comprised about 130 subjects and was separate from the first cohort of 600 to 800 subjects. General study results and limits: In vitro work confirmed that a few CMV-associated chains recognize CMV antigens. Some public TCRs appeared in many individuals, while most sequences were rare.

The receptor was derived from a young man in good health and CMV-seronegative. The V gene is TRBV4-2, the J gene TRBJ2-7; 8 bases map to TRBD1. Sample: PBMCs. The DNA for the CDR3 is TGTGCCAGCAGCCAAGATTCAGCAGGGGGCATGTACGAGCAGTACTTC. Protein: CASSQDSAGGMYEQYF.